This entry concerns a single T cell receptor beta chain. Its specificity is unknown. This entry is derived from a study of long-term antiretroviral therapy in people with HIV. Germline CDR1 SGHTA, CDR2 FQGTGA. The J segment lost 4 bases and the V segment lost 5 bases, leaving 11 bases of the junction unmatched. The CDR3 contains 17 residues. The immunoSEQ assay was v3.0, run at survey level. Per-sample sequencing targets were roughly 40,000-50,000 T-cell genomes. The repertoire was sequenced with immunoSEQ multiplex PCR; TCRdb's copy has only in-frame clones and lacks some. Of some 40,000 clones in the sample, 94% were seen once. Study findings and constraints: Although diversity increased after ART, it remained lower than in transplant donor controls. All time points showed a repertoire dominated by clones expanded before ART.

This sequence was found in a man aged 25-45 years with HIV. The sequences come from unsorted PBMCs, collected around 9.2 years after starting antiretroviral therapy. The chain uses TRBV7-3 and TRBJ2-1; 10 bases map to TRBD1. CDR3 coding DNA: TGTGCCAGCAGCCTACACCCACCGGACAGGGGGTACAATGAGCAGTTCTTC. Amino acid sequence: CASSLHPPDRGYNEQFF.